This TCR beta chain was captured by sequencing in a study of T cell responses to AZD1222 COVID-19 vaccine. Sequenced by immunoSEQ multiplex PCR; TCRdb stores in-frame clones only, minus some. The data contain nearly 90,000 clones, about 86% of them singletons. The CDR3 has 13 residues. Unmatched junction bases numbered 0, after V lost 2 bases and J lost 4 bases. Germline V lookup: CDR1 LNHDA, CDR2 SQIVND (reference sequence). This clone appeared a few times. This clonotype was sampled from an adult in good health. The chain links TRBV19 to TRBJ1-1; 8 bases are shared with TRBD1. Sample: peripheral blood, taken on day 0 of MenACWY control vaccination. CDR3 region: CASSIQGATEAFF. For the CDR3, the DNA is TGTGCCAGTAGTATACAGGGGGCCACTGAAGCTTTCTTT.